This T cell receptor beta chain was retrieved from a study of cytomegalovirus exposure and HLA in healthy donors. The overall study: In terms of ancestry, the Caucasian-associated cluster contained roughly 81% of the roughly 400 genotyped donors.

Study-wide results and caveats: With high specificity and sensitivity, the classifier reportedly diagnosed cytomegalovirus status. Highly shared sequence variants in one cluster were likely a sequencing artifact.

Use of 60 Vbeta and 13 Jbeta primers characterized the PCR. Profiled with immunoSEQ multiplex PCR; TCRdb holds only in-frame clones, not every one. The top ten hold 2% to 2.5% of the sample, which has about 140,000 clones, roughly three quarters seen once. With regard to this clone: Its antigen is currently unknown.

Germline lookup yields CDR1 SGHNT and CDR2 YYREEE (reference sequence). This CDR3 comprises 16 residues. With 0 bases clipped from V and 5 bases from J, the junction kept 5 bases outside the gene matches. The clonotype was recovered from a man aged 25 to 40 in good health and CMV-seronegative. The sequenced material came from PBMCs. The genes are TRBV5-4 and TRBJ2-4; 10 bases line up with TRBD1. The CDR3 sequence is CASSLAAGTGENIQYF. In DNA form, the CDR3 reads TGTGCCAGCAGCTTGGCCGCAGGGACAGGGGAAAACATTCAGTACTTC.